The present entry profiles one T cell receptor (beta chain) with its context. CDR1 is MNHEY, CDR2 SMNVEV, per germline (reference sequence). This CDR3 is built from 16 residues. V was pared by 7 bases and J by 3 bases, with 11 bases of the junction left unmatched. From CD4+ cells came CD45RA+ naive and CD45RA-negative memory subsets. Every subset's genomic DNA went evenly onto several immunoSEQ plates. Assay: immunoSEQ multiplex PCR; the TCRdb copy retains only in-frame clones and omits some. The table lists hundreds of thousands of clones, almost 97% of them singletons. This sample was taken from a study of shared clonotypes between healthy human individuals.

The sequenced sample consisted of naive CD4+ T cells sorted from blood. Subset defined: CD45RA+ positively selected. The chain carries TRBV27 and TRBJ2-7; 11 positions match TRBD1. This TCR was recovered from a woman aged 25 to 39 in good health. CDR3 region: CASKASPGTGGYEQYF. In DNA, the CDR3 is TGTGCCAGCAAAGCTAGCCCCGGGACAGGGGGCTACGAGCAGTACTTC.